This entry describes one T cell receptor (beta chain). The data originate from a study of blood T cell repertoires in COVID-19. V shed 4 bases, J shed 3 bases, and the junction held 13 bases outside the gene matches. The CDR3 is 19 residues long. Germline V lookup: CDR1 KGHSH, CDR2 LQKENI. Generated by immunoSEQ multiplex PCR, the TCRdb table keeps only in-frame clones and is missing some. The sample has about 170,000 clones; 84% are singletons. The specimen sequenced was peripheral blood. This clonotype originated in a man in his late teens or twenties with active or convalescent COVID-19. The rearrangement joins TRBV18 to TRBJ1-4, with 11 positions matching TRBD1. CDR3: CASSRPGQGVRAANEKLFF. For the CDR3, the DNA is TGTGCCAGCTCACGACCGGGACAGGGGGTCCGCGCGGCTAATGAAAAACTGTTTTTT.